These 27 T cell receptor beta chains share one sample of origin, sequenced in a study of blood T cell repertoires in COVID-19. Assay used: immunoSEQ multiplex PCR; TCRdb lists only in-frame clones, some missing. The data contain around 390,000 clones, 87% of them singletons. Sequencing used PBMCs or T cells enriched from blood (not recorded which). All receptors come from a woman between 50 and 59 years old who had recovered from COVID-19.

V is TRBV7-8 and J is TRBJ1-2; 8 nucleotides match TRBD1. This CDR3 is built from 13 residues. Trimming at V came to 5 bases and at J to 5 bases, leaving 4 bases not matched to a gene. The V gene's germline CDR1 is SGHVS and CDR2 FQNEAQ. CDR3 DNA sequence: TGTGCCAGCAGCCCACAGGGGGTGTATGGCTACACCTTC. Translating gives CASSPQGVYGYTF.

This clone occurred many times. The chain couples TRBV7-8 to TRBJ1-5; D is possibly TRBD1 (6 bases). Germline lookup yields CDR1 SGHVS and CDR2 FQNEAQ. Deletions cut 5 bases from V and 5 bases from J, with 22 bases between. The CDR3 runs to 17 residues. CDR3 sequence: CASSLPRRQAVDQPQHF. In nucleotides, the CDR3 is TGTGCCAGCAGCCTACCTAGGAGACAGGCCGTAGATCAGCCCCAGCATTTT.

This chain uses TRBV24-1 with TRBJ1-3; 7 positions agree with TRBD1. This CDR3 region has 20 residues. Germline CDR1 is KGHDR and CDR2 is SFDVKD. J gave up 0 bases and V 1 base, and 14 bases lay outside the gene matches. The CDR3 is CATSDFLLRQGSTSGNTIYF. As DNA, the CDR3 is TGTGCCACCAGTGATTTCCTCCTCCGACAGGGCAGTACCTCTGGAAACACCATATATTTT.

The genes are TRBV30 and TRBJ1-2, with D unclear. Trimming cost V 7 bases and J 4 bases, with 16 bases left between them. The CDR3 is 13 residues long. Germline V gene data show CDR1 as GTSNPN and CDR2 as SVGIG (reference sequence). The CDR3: CASPSSRGYGYTF. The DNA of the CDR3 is TGTGCCTCTCCGTCCTCCCGGGGCTATGGCTACACCTTC. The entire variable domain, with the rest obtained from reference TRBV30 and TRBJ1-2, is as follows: SQTIHQWPATLVQPVGSPLSLECTVEGTSNPNLYWYRQAAGRGLQLLFYSVGIGQISSEVPQNLSASRPQDRQFILSSKKLLLSDSGFYLCASPSSRGYGYTFGSGTRLTVV.

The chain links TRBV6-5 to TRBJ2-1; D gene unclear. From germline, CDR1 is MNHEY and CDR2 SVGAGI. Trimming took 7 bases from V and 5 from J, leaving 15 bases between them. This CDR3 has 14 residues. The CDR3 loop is CASTPQERNNEQFF. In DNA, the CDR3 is TGTGCCAGCACCCCCCAGGAACGGAACAATGAGCAGTTCTTC.

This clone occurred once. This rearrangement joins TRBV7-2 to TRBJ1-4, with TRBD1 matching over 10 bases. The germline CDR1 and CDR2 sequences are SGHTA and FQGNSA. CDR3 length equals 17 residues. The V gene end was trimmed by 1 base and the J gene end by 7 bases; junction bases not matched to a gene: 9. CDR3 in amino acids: CASSLEAGGTGVEKLFF. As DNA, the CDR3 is TGTGCCAGCAGCTTAGAGGCGGGCGGGACAGGGGTTGAAAAACTGTTTTTT.

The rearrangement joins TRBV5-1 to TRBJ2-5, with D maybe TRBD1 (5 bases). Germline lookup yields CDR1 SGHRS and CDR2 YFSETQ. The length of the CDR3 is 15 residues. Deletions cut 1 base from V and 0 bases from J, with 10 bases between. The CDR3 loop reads CASSLTGMYQETQYF. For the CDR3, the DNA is TGCGCCAGCAGCTTGACAGGAATGTACCAAGAGACCCAGTACTTC.

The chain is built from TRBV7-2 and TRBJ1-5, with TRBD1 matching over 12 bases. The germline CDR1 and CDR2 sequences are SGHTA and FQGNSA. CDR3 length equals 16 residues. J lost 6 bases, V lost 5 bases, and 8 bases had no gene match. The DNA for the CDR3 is TGTGCCAGCAGCCTCGGGACAGGGGGCCGGGGTCAGCCCCAGCATTTT. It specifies CASSLGTGGRGQPQHF.

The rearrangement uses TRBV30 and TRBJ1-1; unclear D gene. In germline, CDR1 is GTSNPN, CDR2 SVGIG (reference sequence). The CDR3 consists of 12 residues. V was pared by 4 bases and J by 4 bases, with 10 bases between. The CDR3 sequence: CAWKDLPTEAFF. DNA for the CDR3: TGTGCCTGGAAGGACTTGCCCACTGAAGCTTTCTTT.

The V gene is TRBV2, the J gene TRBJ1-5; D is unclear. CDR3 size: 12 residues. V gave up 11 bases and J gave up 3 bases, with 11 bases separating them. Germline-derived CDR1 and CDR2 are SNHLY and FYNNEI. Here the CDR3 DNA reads TGTGCCCACGGACGGGACAATCAGCCCCAGCATTTT. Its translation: CAHGRDNQPQHF.

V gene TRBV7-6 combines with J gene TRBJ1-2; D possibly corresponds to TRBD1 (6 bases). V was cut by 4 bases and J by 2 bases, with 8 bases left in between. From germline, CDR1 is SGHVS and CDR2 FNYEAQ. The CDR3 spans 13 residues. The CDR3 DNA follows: TGTGCCAGCAGCTCGCAGGGGAACTATGGCTACACCTTC. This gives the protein CASSSQGNYGYTF. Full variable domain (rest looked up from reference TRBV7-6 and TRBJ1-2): GAGVSQSPRYKVTKRGQDVALRCDPISGHVSLYWYRQALGQGPEFLTYFNYEAQQDKSGLPNDRFSAERPEGSISTLTIQRTEQRDSAMYRCASSSQGNYGYTFGSGTRLTVV.

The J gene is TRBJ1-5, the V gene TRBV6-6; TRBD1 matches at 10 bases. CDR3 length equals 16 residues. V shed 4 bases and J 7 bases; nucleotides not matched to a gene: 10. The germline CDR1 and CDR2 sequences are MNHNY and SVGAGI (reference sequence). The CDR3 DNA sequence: TGTGCCAGCAGTTTTCCAGACAGGGGGCGCGGGCAGCCCCAGCATTTT. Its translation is CASSFPDRGRGQPQHF.

CDR3 coding DNA: TGTGCCAGCAGTGCCGTAGGACACCCCCAGCATTTT. As protein: CASSAVGHPQHF. The V and J genes are TRBV2 and TRBJ1-5; perhaps TRBD1 as D (5 bases). The V gene lost 4 bases and the J gene lost 10 bases, with 11 bases spanning the gap. Germline V gives CDR1 SNHLY, CDR2 FYNNEI. The CDR3 is 12 residues long.

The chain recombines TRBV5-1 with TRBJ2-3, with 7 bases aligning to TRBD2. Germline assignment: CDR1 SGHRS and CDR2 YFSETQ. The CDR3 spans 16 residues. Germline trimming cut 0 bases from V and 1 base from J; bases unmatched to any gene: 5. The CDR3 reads CASSLAGRGGTDTQYF. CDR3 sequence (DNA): TGCGCCAGCAGCTTGGCTGGTCGGGGGGGCACAGATACGCAGTATTTT.

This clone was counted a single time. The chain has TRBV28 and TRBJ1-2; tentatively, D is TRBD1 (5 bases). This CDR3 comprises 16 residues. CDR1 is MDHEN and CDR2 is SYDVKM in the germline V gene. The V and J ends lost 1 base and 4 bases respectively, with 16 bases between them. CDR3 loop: CASSLFAGTGGYGYTF. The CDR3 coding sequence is TGTGCCAGCAGTTTATTCGCAGGCACAGGTGGCTATGGCTACACCTTC.

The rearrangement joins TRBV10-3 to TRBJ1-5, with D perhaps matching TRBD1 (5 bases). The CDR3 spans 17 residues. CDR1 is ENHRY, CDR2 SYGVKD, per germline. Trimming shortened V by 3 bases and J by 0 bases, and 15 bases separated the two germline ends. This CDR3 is CAISDKRTGNSNQPQHF. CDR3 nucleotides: TGTGCCATCAGTGATAAAAGAACAGGTAATAGCAATCAGCCCCAGCATTTT.

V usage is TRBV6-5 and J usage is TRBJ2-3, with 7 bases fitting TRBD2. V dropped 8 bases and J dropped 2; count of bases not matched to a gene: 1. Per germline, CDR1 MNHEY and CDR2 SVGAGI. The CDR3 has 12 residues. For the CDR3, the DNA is TGTGCCAGCCAGCGGGACACAGATACGCAGTATTTT. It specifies CASQRDTDTQYF.

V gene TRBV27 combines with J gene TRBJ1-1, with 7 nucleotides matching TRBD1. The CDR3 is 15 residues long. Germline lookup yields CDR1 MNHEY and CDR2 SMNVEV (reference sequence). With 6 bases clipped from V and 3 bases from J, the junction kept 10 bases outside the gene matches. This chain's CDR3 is CASSPGQVGHTEAFF. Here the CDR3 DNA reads TGTGCCAGCAGCCCAGGACAGGTCGGGCACACTGAAGCTTTCTTT.

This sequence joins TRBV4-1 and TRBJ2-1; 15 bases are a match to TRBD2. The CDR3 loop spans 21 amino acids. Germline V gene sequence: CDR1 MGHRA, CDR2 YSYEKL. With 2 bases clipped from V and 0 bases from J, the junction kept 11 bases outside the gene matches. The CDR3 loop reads CASSQSTTGLAGGSSYNEQFF. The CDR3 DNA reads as TGCGCCAGCAGCCAATCCACTACGGGACTAGCGGGGGGCAGCTCCTACAATGAGCAGTTCTTC.

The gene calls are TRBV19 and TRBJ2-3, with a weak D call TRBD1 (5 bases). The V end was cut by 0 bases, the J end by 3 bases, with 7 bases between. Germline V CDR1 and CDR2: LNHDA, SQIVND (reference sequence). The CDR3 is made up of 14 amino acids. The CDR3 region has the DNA TGTGCCAGTAGTATAGAGGGGCGTACAGATACGCAGTATTTT. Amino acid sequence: CASSIEGRTDTQYF.

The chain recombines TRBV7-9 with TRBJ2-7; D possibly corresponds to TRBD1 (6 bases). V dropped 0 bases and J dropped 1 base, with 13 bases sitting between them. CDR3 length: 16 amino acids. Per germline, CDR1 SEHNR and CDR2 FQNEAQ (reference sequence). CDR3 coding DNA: TGTGCCAGCAGCTTAGCACTGGACAGCACTTCCTACGAGCAGTACTTC. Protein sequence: CASSLALDSTSYEQYF.

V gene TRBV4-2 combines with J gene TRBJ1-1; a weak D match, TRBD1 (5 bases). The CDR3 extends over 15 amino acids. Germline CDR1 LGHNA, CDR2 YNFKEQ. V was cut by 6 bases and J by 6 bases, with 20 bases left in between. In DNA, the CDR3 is TGTGCCAGCAGGCTAGACGACAGCCAAGAGGCTGAAGCTTTCTTT. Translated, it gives CASRLDDSQEAEAFF.

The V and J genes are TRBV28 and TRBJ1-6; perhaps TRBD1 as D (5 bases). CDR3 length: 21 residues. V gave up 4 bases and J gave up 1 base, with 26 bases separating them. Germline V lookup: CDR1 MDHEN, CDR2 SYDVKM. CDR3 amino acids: CASSSSGGPDRVWSYNSPLHF. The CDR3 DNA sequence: TGTGCCAGCAGTTCTAGCGGGGGACCGGACCGCGTCTGGTCCTATAATTCACCCCTCCACTTT.

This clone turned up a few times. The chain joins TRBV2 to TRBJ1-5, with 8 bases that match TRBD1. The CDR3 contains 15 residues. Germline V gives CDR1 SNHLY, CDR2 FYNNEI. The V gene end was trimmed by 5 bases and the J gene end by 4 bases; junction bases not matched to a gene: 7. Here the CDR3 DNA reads TGTGCCAGCAGTAAACAGGGGGTGTTTAATCAGCCCCAGCATTTT. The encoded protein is CASSKQGVFNQPQHF.

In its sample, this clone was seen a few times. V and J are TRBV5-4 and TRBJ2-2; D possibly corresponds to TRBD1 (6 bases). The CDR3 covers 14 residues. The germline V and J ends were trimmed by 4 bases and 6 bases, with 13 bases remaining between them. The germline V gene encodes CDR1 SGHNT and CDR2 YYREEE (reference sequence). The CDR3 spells CASSHPDRSGELFF. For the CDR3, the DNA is TGTGCCAGCAGCCACCCAGACAGGTCCGGGGAGCTGTTTTTT.

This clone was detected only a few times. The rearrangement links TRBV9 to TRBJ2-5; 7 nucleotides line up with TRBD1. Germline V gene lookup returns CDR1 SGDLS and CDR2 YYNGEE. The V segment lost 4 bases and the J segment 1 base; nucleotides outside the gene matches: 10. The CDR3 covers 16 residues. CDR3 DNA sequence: TGTGCCAGCAGCCATGAAGGGGGACAGTTCCAAGAGACCCAGTACTTC. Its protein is CASSHEGGQFQETQYF.

DNA of the CDR3: TGTGCCACCAGTGGCGCCGGGACAGAATACGGTGAGCAGTTCTTC. As protein: CATSGAGTEYGEQFF. The rearrangement uses TRBV24-1 and TRBJ2-1, with TRBD1 matching 7 bases. This CDR3 contains 15 residues. Germline CDR1 and CDR2: KGHDR and SFDVKD. With V trimmed by 5 bases and J by 9 bases, 12 bases remained unmatched.